The sequence of this TCR beta chain was determined in a study of T cells in Graves' hyperthyroidism and ophthalmopathy. The study's findings and limits: Expanded thyroid clonotypes (above 0.001) were mostly also found in blood.

The CDR3 runs 13 residues. V was pared by 7 bases and J by 7 bases, with 12 bases of the junction left unmatched. Germline loops: CDR1 SQVTM, CDR2 ANQGSEA. Any patient presenting with uncontrolled infection, other autoimmune disease, pregnancy or lactation was left out. RNA transcripts provided the source from which TCR beta CDR3 regions were amplified. The HTBI primer set drove a first-round RT-PCR of the TCR CDR3. MiXCR, applied by TCRdb to the multiplex PCR reads, yields one record per CDR3 protein. The sample holds roughly 800,000 distinct CDR3 sequences; more than 30% are singletons and the top ten take 8.9%. This clonotype was detected ten times or more. Its antigen is unidentified.

The source is a man between 18 and 35 years old with Graves' hyperthyroidism. Sequencing input: blood. The chain recombines TRBV29-1 with TRBJ2-7; 8 nucleotides line up with TRBD2. DNA for the CDR3: TGCAGCGGGACGACTAGCGAACAAGGGGAGCAGTACTTC. Translation: CSGTTSEQGEQYF.